In this sample, the clone carrying this T cell receptor beta chain turned up many times. What it binds is not known. The evidence that diagnosis relied on was clinical symptoms, serum thyroxine, TRAb, thyroid ultrasound and orbital computed tomography. The authors amplified TCR beta CDR3 regions, and they did so from RNA transcripts for repertoire sequencing. The workflow started with a first-round RT-PCR run with HTBI primers and then moved on to a second-round multiplex PCR. TCRdb ran MiXCR on the multiplex PCR reads and lists one entry per CDR3 protein. The sample lists about 740,000 distinct CDR3 sequences; approximately 40% were seen once. The data are from a study of Graves' ophthalmopathy and Graves' hyperthyroidism. Study context: Specimen type is peripheral blood, obtained at initial diagnosis before any treatment. Study results and caveats: The blood repertoire also included most expanded thyroid clonotypes above 0.001 frequency. Ophthalmopathy progression predictions by the model showed 72% to 80% specificity and approximately 71% sensitivity.

Germline CDR1 and CDR2: KGHDR and SFDVKD. CDR3 length equals 16 residues. With V trimmed by 3 bases and J by 5 bases, 9 bases remained unmatched. This chain connects TRBV24-1 to TRBJ2-5; TRBD1 agrees at 9 bases. The sample taken for sequencing was peripheral blood. This receptor was taken from an adult man with Graves' ophthalmopathy. The CDR3 is CATSDRKTGGVETQYF. The CDR3 DNA is TGTGCCACCAGTGATAGGAAGACAGGGGGAGTTGAGACCCAGTACTTC.